This T cell receptor beta chain was sequenced in a study of T cells in tumors after PD-1 blockade. Genomic DNA template from tumor biopsies or peripheral blood, about 600 ng to 6,004 ng input. The germline gives CDR1 SGHRS, CDR2 YFSETQ. CDR3 length: 14 residues. The V end was cut by 2 bases, the J end by 0 bases, with 9 bases between. The data were produced by immunoSEQ multiplex PCR, yet TCRdb's version contains in-frame clones alone and is incomplete. The table has around 60,000 clones, about four fifths seen once. The sequenced sample was PBMCs, obtained before anti-PD-1 treatment. The sequence was collected from a human donor with basal cell carcinoma. This chain links TRBV5-1 with TRBJ2-7; D unresolved. CDR3 coding DNA: TGCGCCAGCAGCTTTGGACGGATCTCCTACGAGCAGTACTTC. Protein product: CASSFGRISYEQYF.